Described below is a single T cell receptor beta chain sequence and its context. V gave up 5 bases and J gave up 2 bases, with 19 bases separating them. Germline V gives CDR1 SEHNR, CDR2 FQNEAQ (reference sequence). CDR3 length equals 17 residues. This specimen belongs to a study of blood T cell repertoires in COVID-19. Study context: Both acute and convalescent COVID-19 samples were obtained from the United States, Italy and Spain.

TCRdb's table, derived via immunoSEQ multiplex PCR, lists solely in-frame clones and lacks some. The repertoire holds approximately 250,000 clones, 70% to 90% seen once, with under 2.5% in the top ten. The V and J genes are TRBV7-9 and TRBJ2-1, with D tentatively TRBD2 (6 bases). The origin of this receptor is a woman aged 60-75 years in a cohort exposed to, infected with or recovered from COVID-19 (not recorded which). The specimen sequenced was PBMCs or T cells enriched from blood (not recorded which). The CDR3 coding sequence is TGTGCCAGCAGCGCCCTTCGGGTAGCGGATACCTACAATGAGCAGTTCTTC. As protein: CASSALRVADTYNEQFF.